This T cell receptor (beta chain) was identified in a study of chemoradiotherapy in HPV16-positive cancers. Study as a whole: Two HPV16-positive patients' cells yielded candidate HPV-specific clones and common motifs.

CDR1 and CDR2 from the germline V gene are SGHRS and YFSETQ. The CDR3 is 12 residues long. The V gene lost 2 bases and the J gene lost 6 bases, with 8 bases spanning the gap. This table comes from immunoSEQ multiplex PCR, and its TCRdb copy is limited to in-frame clones, with some not included. The data hold more than 20,000 clones, with roughly 87% observed a single time. Over chemoradiotherapy, repertoires were sampled more than once. The receptor comes from a human donor with HPV-associated anogenital cancer. The chain joins TRBV5-1 to TRBJ2-5; unclear D gene. Sequenced material: blood, taken from a patient who underwent chemoradiotherapy. DNA of the CDR3: TGCGCCAGCAGCTTCGACTGGAAGACCCAGTACTTC. It yields the protein CASSFDWKTQYF.